A selection of T cell receptor beta chains follows, all from one sample in a study of molecular identifiers for immune sequencing clone quantification. TCRdb redid the calling of the PCR reads with MiXCR, one entry per CDR3 protein. The sample holds hundreds of thousands of distinct CDR3 sequences, over 20% seen once. The source material was naive CD8+ T cells from blood, with Jurkat cell RNA spiked in. These receptors were collected from a human donor in good health. Some libraries in this study had Jurkat cell RNA spiked in. Each CDR3 is given with its conserved first and last residue. D genes are given only for firm matches. Clone size is shown for a subset of rows, as once, few, many or a class of expanded clone.

clone_size	d_call	v_call	j_call	cdr3_nt	cdr3_aa
many	TRBD1	TRBV7-2	TRBJ2-1	TGTGCCAGCAGCTTAAAGGGACAGAGCTCCTACAATGAGCAGTTCTTC	CASSLKGQSSYNEQFF
many	.	TRBV7-9	TRBJ2-7	TGTGCCAGCAGCCCACCCCCCACCACGGGGGAGCAGTACTTC	CASSPPPTTGEQYF
many	.	TRBV20-1	TRBJ2-3	TGCAGTGCAGCTGACCCTCCCAGCACAGATACGCAGTATTTT	CSAADPPSTDTQYF
many	TRBD1	TRBV5-1	TRBJ1-1	TGTGCCAGCAGCCTGGGACAGGGGATGAACACTGAAGCTTTCTTT	CASSLGQGMNTEAFF
many	TRBD2	TRBV4-1	TRBJ2-3	TGCGCCAGCAGTCTCAGCGGGGGAGGGACAGATACGCAGTATTTT	CASSLSGGGTDTQYF
.	TRBD1	TRBV30	TRBJ1-6	TGTGCCTGGAGTCCGGGACAGGGGGCTAGCTCCTATAATTCACCCCTCCACTTT	CAWSPGQGASSYNSPLHF
.	.	TRBV2	TRBJ1-2	TGTACCAGCAGTCCCGCAGTGAACTATGGCTACACCTTC	CTSSPAVNYGYTF
few	TRBD1	TRBV7-9	TRBJ1-4	TGTGCCAGCAGCTTAGGACGGGACAGCTCAACTAATGAAGAACTGTTTTTT	CASSLGRDSSTNEELFF
few	TRBD2	TRBV10-3	TRBJ2-5	TGTGCCATCAGTGAGTCGGTAGCGGGAGCGGTACAAGAGACCCAGTACTTC	CAISESVAGAVQETQYF
many	.	TRBV4-3	TRBJ2-3	TGCGCCAGCAGCCAAGATAGTGGAGGGCCAGATACGCAGTATTTT	CASSQDSGGPDTQYF
many	.	TRBV6-5	TRBJ2-1	TGTGCCAGCAGTCAGGACCTACCCTCCTACAATGAGCAGTTCTTC	CASSQDLPSYNEQFF
many	.	TRBV5-1	TRBJ2-7	TGCGCCAGCAGCTTGGCGGTGGGGACCTACGAGCAGTACTTC	CASSLAVGTYEQYF
many	.	TRBV7-2	TRBJ1-1	TGTGCCAGCAGCTTAGAGTCAGGGGAAGCTTTCTTT	CASSLESGEAFF
few	.	TRBV28	TRBJ2-7	TGTGCCAGCAGTTTAGGGCGGACCACATCCTACGAGCAGTACTTC	CASSLGRTTSYEQYF
many	.	TRBV27	TRBJ1-5	TGTGCCAGCAGTCAAAGGGGCAACCTTCAGCCCCAGCATTTT	CASSQRGNLQPQHF
many	.	TRBV12-3/TRBV12-4	TRBJ1-5	TGTGCCAGCAGTTCCACATTCTCCACGACAGCAAGCAATCAGCCCCAGCATTTT	CASSSTFSTTASNQPQHF
many	TRBD1	TRBV29-1	TRBJ2-7	TGCAGCGTTGAAGCCGGGACAGGGATTTACGAGCAGTACTTC	CSVEAGTGIYEQYF
many	TRBD1	TRBV7-9	TRBJ2-1	TGTGCCAGCAGCCAAAGCGACAGGGAACTGGGCAATGAGCAGTTCTTC	CASSQSDRELGNEQFF
few	.	TRBV12-3/TRBV12-4	TRBJ1-1	TGTGCCAGCACCCCAAGAGGTCTTGGTGACACTGAAACTTTCTTT	CASTPRGLGDTETFF
.	.	TRBV5-3	TRBJ2-7	TGTACCAGCAGCTTGGGCCCCTCCTCCTACGAGCAGTACTTC	CTSSLGPSSYEQYF
.	.	TRBV9	TRBJ2-3	TGTGCCAGCAGCGTCGGGGAAACTAGCACAGATACGCAGTATTTT	CASSVGETSTDTQYF
many	.	TRBV24-1	TRBJ2-5	TGTGCCACCAGTGATCCTAACGACGTTCTGCCGTACTTC	CATSDPNDVLPYF